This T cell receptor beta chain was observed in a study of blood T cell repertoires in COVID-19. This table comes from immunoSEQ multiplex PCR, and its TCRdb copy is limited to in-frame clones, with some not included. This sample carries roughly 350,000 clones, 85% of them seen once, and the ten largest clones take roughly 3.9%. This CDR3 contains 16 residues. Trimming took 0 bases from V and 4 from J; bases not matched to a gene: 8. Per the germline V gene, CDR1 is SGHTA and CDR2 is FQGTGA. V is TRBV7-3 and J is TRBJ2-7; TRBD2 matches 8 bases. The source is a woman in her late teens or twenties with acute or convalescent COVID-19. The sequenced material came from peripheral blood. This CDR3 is CASSLTPAGEVYEQYF. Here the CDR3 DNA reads TGTGCCAGCAGCTTAACCCCAGCGGGAGAGGTTTACGAGCAGTACTTC.